This TCR beta chain was captured by sequencing in a study of T cells in Graves' hyperthyroidism and ophthalmopathy. It was RNA transcripts that yielded the amplified TCR beta CDR3 regions. Primed by the HTBI set, a first-round RT-PCR was run on the TCR CDR3. TCRdb passed the multiplex PCR reads through MiXCR, listing each CDR3 protein once. Of some 300,000 distinct CDR3 sequences listed, roughly 20% were seen once; the top ten hold about 35%. Pregnant or lactating patients were excluded, as were those with uncontrolled infection or other autoimmune disease. Germline assignment: CDR1 DFQATT and CDR2 SNEGSKA (reference sequence). V was trimmed by 3 bases and J by 5 bases, leaving 16 bases between them. The CDR3 length is 14 residues.

The sample consisted of blood. The TCR sequence derives from a man aged 50 to 59 with Graves' ophthalmopathy. The V call is TRBV20-1, the J call TRBJ2-5; no definite D call. The CDR3 loop is CSASGESGMETQYF. CDR3 DNA sequence: TGCAGTGCTAGTGGGGAATCGGGCATGGAGACCCAGTACTTC.